One and the same sample provided the 20 T cell receptor beta chains below, sequenced in a study of T cells in Graves' hyperthyroidism and ophthalmopathy. Amplified TCR beta CDR3 regions came from RNA transcripts. The HTBI primer set served for first-round RT-PCR of the TCR CDR3. Each CDR3 protein gets one entry after TCRdb re-called the multiplex PCR reads with MiXCR. The repertoire holds hundreds of thousands of distinct CDR3 sequences, with roughly 15% as singletons. Material for sequencing was blood. The source of these receptors is a woman between 18 and 29 years old with Graves' hyperthyroidism.

Only a few counts were recorded for this clonotype. The chain employs TRBV6-1 and TRBJ2-1, with 8 bases fitting TRBD1. Per the germline V gene, CDR1 is MNHNS and CDR2 is SASEGT. After removal of 6 bases from V and 3 bases from J, the junction contained 7 bases not matched to a gene. The CDR3 runs 15 residues. In nucleotides, the CDR3 is TGTGCCAGCAGAAACAGGGGGTCAAGCTACAATGAGCAGTTCTTC. Its protein is CASRNRGSSYNEQFF.

This clonotype was seen many times. The gene calls are TRBV11-2 and TRBJ2-3, with 10 bases aligning to TRBD2. V shed 6 bases, J shed 2 bases, and the junction held 20 bases outside the gene matches. CDR1 and CDR2 (germline): SGHAT, FQNNGV. The CDR3 is 20 residues long. The CDR3 region is CASRPGASGRLNTITDTQYF. CDR3 nucleotides: TGTGCCAGCAGGCCCGGGGCTAGCGGGAGACTAAATACGATCACAGATACGCAGTATTTT.

Many counts were recorded for this clonotype. This chain connects TRBV30 to TRBJ1-1; no clear D. Per germline, CDR1 GTSNPN and CDR2 SVGIG (reference sequence). The CDR3 totals 14 residues. Trimming stripped 0 bases from V and 3 bases from J, with 11 bases between. CDR3 bases: TGTGCCTGGAGTGTACTATTAGGGCACACTGAAGCTTTCTTT. It encodes CAWSVLLGHTEAFF.

Many counts were recorded for this clonotype. The chain has TRBV12-3 or TRBV12-4 and TRBJ2-2, with TRBD2 matching over 12 bases. The length of the CDR3 is 17 residues. The trim removed 0 bases at V and 9 bases at J, leaving 8 bases unmatched. This CDR3 is CASSLAQGLAGLRELFF. The CDR3 region has the DNA TGTGCCAGCAGTTTAGCGCAAGGACTAGCGGGACTGCGGGAGCTGTTTTTT.

The V and J genes are TRBV7-3 and TRBJ2-3, with 12 bases lining up with TRBD2. The CDR3 spans 18 residues. The V segment lost 5 bases and the J segment 0 bases; nucleotides outside the gene matches: 9. Per germline, CDR1 SGHTA and CDR2 FQGTGA. CDR3 amino acids: CASSRWTGTSGSTDTQYF. The CDR3 DNA sequence: TGTGCCAGCAGCCGATGGACCGGGACTAGCGGGAGCACAGATACGCAGTATTTT.

At least ten counts were recorded for this clonotype. The genes are TRBV7-2 and TRBJ1-2, with a tentative D call TRBD1 (6 bases). Germline V gene data show CDR1 as SGHTA and CDR2 as FQGNSA. The CDR3 has 13 residues. V was clipped by 4 bases and J by 8 bases, with 14 bases between them. The DNA of the CDR3 is TGTGCCAGCAGCTCCCGGGACATGGGGGGCTACACCTTC. Its translation: CASSSRDMGGYTF.

A few counts support this clonotype. V gene TRBV4-1 combines with J gene TRBJ1-2; D is ambiguous. Germline V CDR1 and CDR2: MGHRA, YSYEKL. This CDR3 is built from 15 residues. Trimming removed 4 bases at V and 4 bases at J, with 16 bases between. The CDR3 reads CASSPPWITGYGYTF. The DNA for the CDR3 is TGCGCCAGCAGCCCCCCGTGGATTACCGGCTATGGCTACACCTTC.

This clonotype has ten or more counts. The V and J genes are TRBV18 and TRBJ2-3, with D possibly being TRBD1 or TRBD2 (5 bases each). The germline gives CDR1 KGHSH, CDR2 LQKENI. The CDR3 consists of 17 residues. The V end was cut by 0 bases, the J end by 3 bases, with 16 bases between. The DNA for the CDR3 is TGTGCCAGCTCACCACCCTGGGGGTCAGCCCCAACAGATACGCAGTATTTT. Amino acids: CASSPPWGSAPTDTQYF.

This clonotype was recorded at least ten times. The chain uses TRBV11-2 and TRBJ2-7; 10 nucleotides match TRBD2. The V gene's germline CDR1 is SGHAT and CDR2 FQNNGV. The CDR3 loop spans 16 amino acids. Trimming took 1 base from V and 2 from J; bases not matched to a gene: 5. This CDR3 is CASSLVASGSTYEQYF. DNA of the CDR3: TGTGCCAGCAGCTTAGTCGCTAGCGGGAGTACCTACGAGCAGTACTTC.

The rearrangement links TRBV14 to TRBJ2-1; 7 bases match TRBD2. The CDR3 covers 16 residues. The junction had 9 bases not matched to a gene; V was cut back by 4 bases and J by 3 bases. Germline V CDR1 and CDR2: SGHDN, FVKESK. CDR3 nucleotides: TGTGCCAGCAGCCGAGGAAGCGGGGCAGTCTACAATGAGCAGTTCTTC. It specifies CASSRGSGAVYNEQFF.

This clonotype was counted only a few times. One end of the junction is discordant with germline, which a read error may explain. The chain combines TRBV12-3 or TRBV12-4 with TRBJ2-1; the D is unclear. The CDR3 extends over 12 amino acids. The chain's CDR3 is CASHGFGNEQLF. DNA for the CDR3: TGTGCCAGCCACGGGTTTGGCAATGAGCAGCTCTTC.

This clonotype was found many times. V and J are TRBV10-1 and TRBJ2-7; the match to TRBD1 covers 8 bases. The CDR3 has 15 amino acids. J was trimmed by 1 base and V by 8 bases; bases with no gene match: 10. Germline CDR1 is WNHNN and CDR2 is SYGVQD (reference sequence). CDR3 nucleotides: TGCGCCAGCGCGGGACAGGACCTACCTTCCTACGAGCAGTACTTC. Its translation is CASAGQDLPSYEQYF.

The J gene is TRBJ2-1, the V gene TRBV19; 8 nucleotides match TRBD2. Germline CDR1 reads LNHDA; CDR2 reads SQIVND (reference sequence). The trim removed 6 bases at V and 4 bases at J, leaving 8 bases unmatched. This CDR3 has 15 amino acids. The CDR3 loop is CASRKAGGPYNEQFF. CDR3 nucleotide sequence: TGTGCCAGTAGAAAGGCGGGAGGACCTTACAATGAGCAGTTCTTC. Supplemented by reference TRBV19 and TRBJ2-1, the full variable domain reads DGGITQSPKYLFRKEGQNVTLSCEQNLNHDAMYWYRQDPGQGLRLIYYSQIVNDFQKGDIAEGYSVSREKKESFPLTVTSAQKNPTAFYLCASRKAGGPYNEQFFGPGTRLTVL.

This clonotype was observed a few times. The V call is TRBV2, the J call TRBJ1-5; D may be TRBD1 (5 bases). Germline CDR1 is SNHLY and CDR2 is FYNNEI. Trimming pared 5 bases from V and 4 bases from J, leaving 12 bases between. CDR3 length: 14 amino acids. CDR3 DNA sequence: TGTGCCAGCAGTCACCGGGACCGAAATCAGCCCCAGCATTTT. As protein: CASSHRDRNQPQHF.

This clonotype was counted at least ten times. This chain joins TRBV6-2 or TRBV6-3 and TRBJ2-7, with D perhaps TRBD1 or TRBD2 (6 bases each). Trimming took off 3 bases at V and 4 bases at J, with 19 bases between the two ends. Germline V gives CDR1 MNHEY, CDR2 SVGEGT. This CDR3 comprises 16 residues. CDR3 sequence reads: CASSYWGAREQYEQYF. The DNA for the CDR3 is TGTGCCAGCAGTTATTGGGGGGCCAGAGAGCAGTACGAGCAGTACTTC.

This clonotype turned up a few times. The gene calls are TRBV30 and TRBJ2-5; 7 bases are shared with TRBD2. Germline V CDR1 and CDR2: GTSNPN, SVGIG (reference sequence). The CDR3 sequence is 11 residues long. The V and J ends lost 8 bases and 2 bases, in that order; junction bases with no gene match: 2. The DNA for the CDR3 is TGTGCCGGGGGGGGGCAAGAGACCCAGTACTTC. Its protein product is CAGGGQETQYF.

This clonotype was counted a few times. The rearrangement joins TRBV4-1 to TRBJ2-1; D is ambiguous. Germline CDR1 MGHRA, CDR2 YSYEKL. The length of the CDR3 is 17 residues. The germline V and J ends were trimmed by 1 base and 7 bases, with 20 bases remaining between them. The CDR3 region is CASSQVSSRSAVNEQFF. The CDR3 DNA is TGCGCCAGCAGCCAAGTGAGTAGCCGGTCCGCCGTTAATGAGCAGTTCTTC.

This clonotype appeared many times. V usage is TRBV3-1 and J usage is TRBJ1-2; D may be TRBD1 (5 bases). The CDR3 spans 15 residues. The ends were cut back, 1 base at V and 4 bases at J, with 13 bases in the middle. The germline CDR1 and CDR2 sequences are LGHDT and YNNKEL (reference sequence). Here the CDR3 reads CASSQVALGPYGYTF. The CDR3 nucleotides are TGTGCCAGCAGCCAAGTAGCCCTGGGACCCTATGGCTACACCTTC.

This clonotype was seen a few times. The V gene is TRBV10-3, the J gene TRBJ2-7; D not resolved. The germline V gene encodes CDR1 ENHRY and CDR2 SYGVKD. This CDR3 region has 15 residues. Trimming shortened V by 3 bases and J by 4 bases, and 16 bases separated the two germline ends. The CDR3 region has the DNA TGTGCCATCAGTGAAGGACGGGCCGGCGCGTACGAGCAGTACTTC. It yields the protein CAISEGRAGAYEQYF.

This clonotype occurred a few times. The V gene is TRBV19, the J gene TRBJ1-5; perhaps TRBD1 as D (5 bases). The length of the CDR3 is 15 residues. Germline V gives CDR1 LNHDA, CDR2 SQIVND (reference sequence). With 7 bases removed from V and 1 base from J, the gap between germline ends came to 14 bases. The CDR3 here is CASTQPGRSNQPQHF. In DNA, the CDR3 is TGTGCCAGTACTCAACCGGGACGGAGCAATCAGCCCCAGCATTTT.